The 21 T cell receptor beta chains reported below all come from one sample, sequenced in a study of cytomegalovirus exposure and HLA in healthy donors. Vbeta (60) and Jbeta (13) primers were used in the PCR. This table comes from immunoSEQ multiplex PCR, and its TCRdb copy is limited to in-frame clones, with some not included. The table lists approximately 130,000 clones, approximately 64% of them singletons. Sequences were obtained from PBMCs. All receptors derive from a woman aged 40 to 49 in good health and CMV-seronegative.

CDR3 in DNA: TGTGCCAGCAGCCAAGAAAGGAGCCCTAGATACGAGCAGTACTTC. Translating gives CASSQERSPRYEQYF. V and J are TRBV4-2 and TRBJ2-7; the D is unclear. This CDR3 has 15 amino acids. The ends were cut back, 0 bases at V and 4 bases at J, with 13 bases in the middle. CDR1 is LGHNA, CDR2 YNFKEQ, per germline.

The chain joins TRBV29-1 to TRBJ2-1; weak D call: TRBD1 (5 bases). CDR3 size: 15 residues. CDR1 is SQVTM, CDR2 ANQGSEA, per germline. The V gene lost 4 bases and the J gene lost 2 bases, with 15 bases spanning the gap. This chain's CDR3 is CSVGQQGATYNEQFF. As DNA, the CDR3 is TGCAGCGTTGGACAGCAAGGGGCTACCTACAATGAGCAGTTCTTC.

This rearrangement joins TRBV7-9 to TRBJ1-2, with D hard to call. Trimming took off 10 bases at V and 4 bases at J, with 10 bases between the two ends. Germline-derived CDR1 and CDR2 are SEHNR and FQNEAQ (reference sequence). There are 11 residues in the CDR3. CDR3 sequence reads: CATTEGYGYTF. The CDR3 bases are TGTGCCACCACAGAGGGCTATGGCTACACCTTC.

There are a few counts of this clone. V usage is TRBV5-1 and J usage is TRBJ2-7; TRBD2 might be the D (6 bases). CDR1 and CDR2 from the germline V gene are SGHRS and YFSETQ. The CDR3 runs to 15 residues. Trimming cost V 0 bases and J 2 bases, with 12 bases left between them. This CDR3 is CASSLGVAVPYEQYF. The CDR3, as DNA: TGCGCCAGCAGCTTGGGGGTAGCGGTCCCCTACGAGCAGTACTTC.

The CDR3 here is CASSSGDRAIYGYTF. The CDR3 DNA is TGTGCCAGCAGTTCCGGGGACAGGGCGATCTATGGCTACACCTTC. The chain carries TRBV28 and TRBJ1-2, with 9 bases matching TRBD1. CDR1 and CDR2 (germline): MDHEN, SYDVKM. There are 15 residues in the CDR3. The junction had 7 bases not matched to a gene; V was cut back by 4 bases and J by 4 bases.

J is TRBJ1-1 and V is TRBV5-1; possibly TRBD1 for D (6 bases). In germline, CDR1 is SGHRS, CDR2 YFSETQ. The V end was cut by 3 bases, the J end by 5 bases, with 14 bases between. The CDR3 has 14 amino acids. The CDR3 DNA sequence: TGCGCCAGCAGCTGGAGCAGGGGAGGGACTGAAGCTTTCTTT. Translation: CASSWSRGGTEAFF.

This clone was counted a single time. J is TRBJ1-2 and V is TRBV28; D gene unclear. This CDR3 spans 12 amino acids. Germline-derived CDR1 and CDR2 are MDHEN and SYDVKM. Between the trimmed V and J ends, which lost 7 bases and 2 bases, there was a span of 8 bases. For the CDR3, the DNA is TGTGCCAGCACGCAAGAGAACTATGGCTACACCTTC. The encoded protein is CASTQENYGYTF.

This clone was picked up one time. This chain joins TRBV15 and TRBJ2-2, with 7 bases lining up with TRBD1. The ends lost 5 bases at V and 1 base at J; junction bases unmatched: 10. This CDR3 region has 17 residues. Germline CDR1 LNHNV, CDR2 YYDKDF (reference sequence). CDR3 residues: CATSGGPGQWNTGELFF. DNA of the CDR3: TGTGCCACCAGCGGTGGACCGGGACAGTGGAACACCGGGGAGCTGTTTTTT.

The chain joins TRBV30 to TRBJ1-1; 11 bases are a match to TRBD1. Germline V gives CDR1 GTSNPN, CDR2 SVGIG (reference sequence). The CDR3 loop spans 13 amino acids. J lost 9 bases, V lost 1 base, and 4 bases had no gene match. The CDR3 region has the DNA TGTGCCTGGAGTGGGGACAGGGGGAATCAAGCTTTCTTT. Translated: CAWSGDRGNQAFF. Variable domain in full (rest from reference TRBV30 and TRBJ1-1): SQTIHQWPATLVQPVGSPLSLECTVEGTSNPNLYWYRQAAGRGLQLLFYSVGIGQISSEVPQNLSASRPQDRQFILSSKKLLLSDSGFYLCAWSGDRGNQAFFGQGTRLTVV.

The chain carries TRBV7-9 and TRBJ1-1; D is undetermined. The V gene lost 1 base and the J gene lost 0 bases, with 6 bases spanning the gap. CDR1 is SEHNR, CDR2 FQNEAQ, per germline (reference sequence). This CDR3 is built from 14 residues. CDR3 DNA sequence: TGTGCCAGCAGCTTAGAACTCATGAACACTGAAGCTTTCTTT. This encodes CASSLELMNTEAFF.

The rearrangement links TRBV2 to TRBJ1-2, with D unclear. Germline-derived CDR1 and CDR2 are SNHLY and FYNNEI. Trimming pared 2 bases from V and 4 bases from J, leaving 5 bases between. The CDR3 is made up of 12 amino acids. CDR3 nucleotides: TGTGCCAGCAGTGAACAGATCTATGGCTACACCTTC. Its translation is CASSEQIYGYTF.

The rearrangement uses TRBV28 and TRBJ1-6; 7 bases are shared with TRBD1. This CDR3 has 14 amino acids. Trimming cost V 6 bases and J 9 bases; bases outside gene matches: 8. Germline CDR1 is MDHEN and CDR2 is SYDVKM. The CDR3, as DNA: TGTGCCAGCAGACCAAGGACAGGCGGTTCACCCCTCCACTTT. Translation: CASRPRTGGSPLHF.

The chain uses TRBV30 and TRBJ2-1; TRBD2 aligns across 13 bases. The germline V gene has CDR1 GTSNPN and CDR2 SVGIG (reference sequence). With V trimmed by 8 bases and J by 7 bases, 5 bases remained unmatched. The CDR3 consists of 13 residues. CDR3 sequence (DNA): TGTGCCGCGGGACTAGCGGGAAGGAATGAGCAGTTCTTC. The encoded protein is CAAGLAGRNEQFF. Using reference TRBV30 and TRBJ2-1 for the parts outside the CDR3, the full variable domain is SQTIHQWPATLVQPVGSPLSLECTVEGTSNPNLYWYRQAAGRGLQLLFYSVGIGQISSEVPQNLSASRPQDRQFILSSKKLLLSDSGFYLCAAGLAGRNEQFFGPGTRLTVL.

This clone was found a few times. The CDR3 DNA reads as TGTGCCAGTAGTCTAACAGGGCGTCCTAACACTGAAGCTTTCTTT. This sequence encodes CASSLTGRPNTEAFF. The genes are TRBV19 and TRBJ1-1, with D possibly TRBD1 on 6 matching bases. V gave up 5 bases and J gave up 2 bases, with 15 bases separating them. Germline V gives CDR1 LNHDA, CDR2 SQIVND (reference sequence). The CDR3 is 15 residues long.

This clone was detected a few times. The rearrangement uses TRBV30 and TRBJ1-1; maybe TRBD1 (6 bases). The CDR3 sequence is 13 residues long. Per the germline V gene, CDR1 is GTSNPN and CDR2 is SVGIG (reference sequence). The germline V and J ends were trimmed by 3 bases and 1 base, with 9 bases remaining between them. CDR3 nucleotide sequence: TGTGCCTGGAGGCGGACAGAGAACACTGAAGCTTTCTTT. Amino acid sequence: CAWRRTENTEAFF.

V gene TRBV5-1 combines with J gene TRBJ2-7; TRBD1 aligns across 10 bases. V lost 4 bases, J lost 1 base, and 5 bases stayed unmatched. Germline lookup yields CDR1 SGHRS and CDR2 YFSETQ. The CDR3 covers 15 residues. CDR3 loop: CASSPGQGLSYEQYF. The CDR3 nucleotides are TGCGCCAGCAGCCCGGGACAGGGGCTTTCCTACGAGCAGTACTTC.

This clone was observed a single time. The rearrangement links TRBV19 to TRBJ1-2; tentative D call: TRBD1 (5 bases). This CDR3 region has 14 residues. Germline CDR1 reads LNHDA; CDR2 reads SQIVND (reference sequence). V shed 3 bases and J shed 6 bases, with 14 bases lying between them. DNA of the CDR3: TGTGCCAGTAGTATCCCACGCCAGGGTCATGGCTACACCTTC. It is translated as CASSIPRQGHGYTF.

This clone has a handful of counts. The V gene is TRBV6-1, the J gene TRBJ1-1, with 8 bases fitting TRBD1. The CDR3 extends over 15 amino acids. Trimming took 6 bases from V and 0 from J; bases not matched to a gene: 6. Germline CDR1 reads MNHNS; CDR2 reads SASEGT. As DNA, the CDR3 is TGTGCCAGCAGGGTGGACAGGGTGCTGAACACTGAAGCTTTCTTT. Translating it yields CASRVDRVLNTEAFF.

The chain joins TRBV9 to TRBJ2-2; no reliable D call. Germline assignment: CDR1 SGDLS and CDR2 YYNGEE. Trimming stripped 0 bases from V and 4 bases from J, with 16 bases between. This CDR3 has 17 amino acids. Here the CDR3 reads CASSVGLIRASTGELFF. The CDR3 DNA follows: TGTGCCAGCAGCGTAGGGTTAATCAGAGCGTCCACCGGGGAGCTGTTTTTT.

V is TRBV5-6 and J is TRBJ1-1; D uncertain. Germline loops: CDR1 SGHDT, CDR2 YYEEEE. CDR3 length equals 13 residues. V lost 0 bases to trimming and J lost 8 bases, with 11 bases between them. The CDR3, as DNA: TGTGCCAGCAGCTTGGTGGTCACCCGGGAAGCTTTCTTT. Residues: CASSLVVTREAFF.

V is TRBV27 and J is TRBJ1-1; D might be TRBD1 (5 bases). Trimming removed 4 bases from V and 4 bases from J, with 13 bases in between. Germline loops: CDR1 MNHEY, CDR2 SMNVEV (reference sequence). This CDR3 has 14 amino acids. CDR3 nucleotide sequence: TGTGCCAGCAGTTGGGGCAGGGTGGGCACTGAAGCTTTCTTT. It is translated as CASSWGRVGTEAFF.